The 8 T cell receptor beta chains in this list originate from one sample, sequenced in a study of blood T cell repertoires in COVID-19. This table comes from immunoSEQ multiplex PCR, and its TCRdb copy is limited to in-frame clones, with some not included. This table holds around 100,000 clones, 88% found once. The specimen was peripheral blood. These receptors all stem from an elderly man with acute or convalescent COVID-19.

The gene calls are TRBV2 and TRBJ1-1; 8 bases map to TRBD1. Germline V CDR1 and CDR2: SNHLY, FYNNEI. Trimming cost V 6 bases and J 1 base; bases outside gene matches: 4. CDR3 length: 14 residues. CDR3 sequence: CASSLGQGNTEAFF. The CDR3 DNA is TGTGCCAGCAGCCTCGGACAGGGGAACACTGAAGCTTTCTTT.

This clone was detected once. This rearrangement joins TRBV6-5 to TRBJ1-3, with TRBD1 matching over 8 bases. The CDR3 has 15 residues. Germline V CDR1 and CDR2: MNHEY, SVGAGI. With V trimmed by 0 bases and J by 4 bases, 2 bases remained unmatched. CDR3 DNA: TGTGCCAGCAGTTACTCACCAGGGGGCGGAAACACCATATATTTT. Its protein product is CASSYSPGGGNTIYF.

The V and J genes are TRBV6-2 or TRBV6-3 and TRBJ2-1; TRBD1 matches at 7 bases. The junction had 5 bases not matched to a gene; V was cut back by 2 bases and J by 4 bases. CDR3 length equals 15 residues. The V gene's germline CDR1 is MNHEY and CDR2 SVGEGT. In nucleotides, the CDR3 is TGTGCCAGCAGTTACAACAGGGGCGGTTACAATGAGCAGTTCTTC. Translating it yields CASSYNRGGYNEQFF.

The chain carries TRBV7-3 and TRBJ2-3; 9 nucleotides line up with TRBD1. The CDR3 extends over 13 amino acids. Germline CDR1 is SGHTA and CDR2 is FQGTGA. The V and J ends lost 5 bases and 5 bases, in that order; junction bases with no gene match: 2. The CDR3, as DNA: TGTGCCAGCAGCCGACAGGGGGGAGATACGCAGTATTTT. Translating gives CASSRQGGDTQYF.

V is TRBV21-1 and J is TRBJ2-4; the table's TRBD2 call for D was not verified on the DNA. TRBV21-1 has pseudogene status. The CDR3 has 17 amino acids. CDR3 nucleotide sequence: TGTGCCAGCAGTCAAACAGGCCTAGCGGGAGGATCCAACATTCAGTACTTC. It is translated as CASSQTGLAGGSNIQYF.

DNA for the CDR3: TGTGCCAGCAGCGTAGGCCCAGGGCGAGAGAACTATGGCTACACCTTC. Protein: CASSVGPGRENYGYTF. The V gene is TRBV9, the J gene TRBJ1-2; perhaps TRBD1 as D (5 bases). Germline CDR1 SGDLS, CDR2 YYNGEE. CDR3 length equals 16 residues. Trimming removed 0 bases from V and 2 bases from J, with 14 bases in between.

The chain couples TRBV7-8 to TRBJ2-5; TRBD1 is a possible D gene (7 bases). The CDR3 extends over 16 amino acids. Germline CDR1 and CDR2: SGHVS and FQNEAQ. Trimming shortened V by 3 bases and J by 2 bases, and 16 bases separated the two germline ends. CDR3: CASSLQAGGQQETQYF. In nucleotides, the CDR3 is TGTGCCAGCAGCTTGCAAGCCGGGGGACAGCAAGAGACCCAGTACTTC. The entire variable domain, with the rest obtained from reference TRBV7-8 and TRBJ2-5, is as follows: GAGVSQSPRYKVAKRGQDVALRCDPISGHVSLFWYQQALGQGPEFLTYFQNEAQLDKSGLPSDRFFAERPEGSVSTLKIQRTQQEDSAVYLCASSLQAGGQQETQYFGPGTRLLVL.

The rearrangement joins TRBV6-2 or TRBV6-3 to TRBJ1-2, with D perhaps TRBD1 (6 bases). Trimming took 5 bases from V and 0 from J, leaving 10 bases between them. Germline CDR1 and CDR2: MNHEY and SVGEGT. CDR3 length: 14 residues. The DNA of the CDR3 is TGTGCCAGCAGTCGACAGGAGACTAACTATGGCTACACCTTC. This sequence encodes CASSRQETNYGYTF.